This TCR beta chain emerged from a study of control samples from healthy donors and cancer patients. CDR3 length: 14 residues. Germline V CDR1 and CDR2: SGHKS, YYEKEE (reference sequence). Unmatched junction bases numbered 1, after V lost 1 base and J lost 4 bases. Sequenced by immunoSEQ multiplex PCR; TCRdb stores in-frame clones only, minus some. This table holds approximately 79,000 clones, 89% found once. The chain is built from TRBV5-5 and TRBJ1-5, with 8 positions matching TRBD1. Specimen: blood. This sequence was found in a man aged 50-59 years in good health. The CDR3 bases are TGTGCCAGCAGCTTGTACAGGGGGAATCAGCCCCAGCATTTT. Encoded protein: CASSLYRGNQPQHF.